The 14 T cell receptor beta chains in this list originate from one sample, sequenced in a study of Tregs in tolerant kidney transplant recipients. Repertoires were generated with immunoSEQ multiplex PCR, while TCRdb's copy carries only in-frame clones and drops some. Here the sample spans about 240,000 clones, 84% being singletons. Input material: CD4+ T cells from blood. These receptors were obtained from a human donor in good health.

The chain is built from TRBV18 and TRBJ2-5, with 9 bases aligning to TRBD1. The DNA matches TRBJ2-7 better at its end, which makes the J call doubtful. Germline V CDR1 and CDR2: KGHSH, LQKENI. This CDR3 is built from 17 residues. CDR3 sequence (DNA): TGTGCCAGCTCACCACCGGGGTCCGGGACAGGGTTGACCGAGCAGTACTTC. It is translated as CASSPPGSGTGLTEQYF.

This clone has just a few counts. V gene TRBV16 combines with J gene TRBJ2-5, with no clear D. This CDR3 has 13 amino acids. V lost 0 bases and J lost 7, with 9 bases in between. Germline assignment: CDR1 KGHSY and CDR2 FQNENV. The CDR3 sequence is CASSQSSSGTQYF. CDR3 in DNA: TGTGCCAGCAGCCAATCGTCGTCGGGGACCCAGTACTTC.

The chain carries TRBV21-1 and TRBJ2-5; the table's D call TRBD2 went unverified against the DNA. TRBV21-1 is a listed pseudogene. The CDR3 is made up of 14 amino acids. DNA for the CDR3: TGTGCCAGCAGCATGTACGCGGGTCGGGGGACCCAGTACTTC. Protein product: CASSMYAGRGTQYF.

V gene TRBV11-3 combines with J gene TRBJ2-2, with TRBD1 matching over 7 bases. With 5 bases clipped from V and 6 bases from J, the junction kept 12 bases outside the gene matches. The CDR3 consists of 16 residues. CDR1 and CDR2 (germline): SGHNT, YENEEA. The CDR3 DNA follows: TGTGCCAGCAGCCTACGACAGGGAGCGTTAGCCGGGGAGCTGTTTTTT. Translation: CASSLRQGALAGELFF.

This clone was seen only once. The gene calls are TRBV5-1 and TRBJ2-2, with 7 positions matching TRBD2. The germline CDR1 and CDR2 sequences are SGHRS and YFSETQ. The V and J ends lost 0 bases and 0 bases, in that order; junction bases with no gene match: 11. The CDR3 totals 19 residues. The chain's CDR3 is CASSLGSVSSGTNTGELFF. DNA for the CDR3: TGCGCCAGCAGCTTGGGGTCTGTATCTAGCGGAACGAACACCGGGGAGCTGTTTTTT.

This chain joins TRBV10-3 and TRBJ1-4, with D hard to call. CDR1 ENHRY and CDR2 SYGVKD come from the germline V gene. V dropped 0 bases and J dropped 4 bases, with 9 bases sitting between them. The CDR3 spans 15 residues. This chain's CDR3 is CAISESGRLNEKLFF. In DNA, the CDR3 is TGTGCCATCAGTGAGTCGGGCAGGCTTAATGAAAAACTGTTTTTT.

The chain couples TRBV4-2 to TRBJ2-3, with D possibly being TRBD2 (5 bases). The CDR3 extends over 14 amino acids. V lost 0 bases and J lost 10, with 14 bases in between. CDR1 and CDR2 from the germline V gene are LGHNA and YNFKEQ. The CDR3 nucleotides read TGTGCCAGCAGCCAAGAGTCAGGCGGGCCGGCGCAGTATTTT. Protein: CASSQESGGPAQYF.

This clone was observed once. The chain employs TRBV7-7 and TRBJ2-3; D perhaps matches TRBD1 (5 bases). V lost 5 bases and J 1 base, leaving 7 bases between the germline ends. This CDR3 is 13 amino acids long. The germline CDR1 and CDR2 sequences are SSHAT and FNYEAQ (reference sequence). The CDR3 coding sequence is TGTGCCAGCAGCAGACAGCGCACAGATACGCAGTATTTT. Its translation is CASSRQRTDTQYF.

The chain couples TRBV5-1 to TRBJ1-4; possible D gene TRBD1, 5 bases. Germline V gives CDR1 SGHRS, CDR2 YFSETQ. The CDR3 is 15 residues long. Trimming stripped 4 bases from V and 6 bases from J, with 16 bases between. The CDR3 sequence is CASSIRGAPHEKLFF. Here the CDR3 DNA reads TGCGCCAGCAGCATAAGGGGAGCCCCTCATGAAAAACTGTTTTTT.

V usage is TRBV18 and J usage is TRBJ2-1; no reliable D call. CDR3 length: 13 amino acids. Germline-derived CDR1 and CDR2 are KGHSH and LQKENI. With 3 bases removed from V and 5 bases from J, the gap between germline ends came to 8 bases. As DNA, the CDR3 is TGTGCCAGCTCACCGGGTGGTCACAATGAGCAGTTCTTC. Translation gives CASSPGGHNEQFF.

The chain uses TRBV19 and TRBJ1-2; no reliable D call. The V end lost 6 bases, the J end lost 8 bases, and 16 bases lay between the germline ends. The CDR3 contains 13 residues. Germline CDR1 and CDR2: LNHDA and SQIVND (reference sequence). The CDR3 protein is CASSPGYQTGYTF. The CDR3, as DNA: TGTGCCAGTAGCCCGGGATACCAAACGGGCTACACCTTC.

The CDR3 loop is CATSRERGAFQPQHF. CDR3 coding DNA: TGTGCCACCAGCAGAGAACGAGGCGCTTTCCAGCCCCAGCATTTT. The chain joins TRBV15 to TRBJ1-5; no definite D call. The CDR3 has 15 residues. Germline V lookup: CDR1 LNHNV, CDR2 YYDKDF (reference sequence). V gave up 0 bases and J gave up 7 bases, with 13 bases separating them.

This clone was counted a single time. The CDR3 loop is CASSASTLQAEAFF. CDR3 coding DNA: TGTGCCAGCAGCGCCTCGACCCTACAGGCTGAAGCTTTCTTT. V usage is TRBV7-6 and J usage is TRBJ1-1, with D tentatively TRBD1 (5 bases). Germline loops: CDR1 SGHVS, CDR2 FNYEAQ. V was shortened by 5 bases and J by 6 bases, with 16 bases between the two germline ends. CDR3 size: 14 residues. Looking up the rest from reference TRBV7-6 and TRBJ1-1 gives the full variable domain: GAGVSQSPRYKVTKRGQDVALRCDPISGHVSLYWYRQALGQGPEFLTYFNYEAQQDKSGLPNDRFSAERPEGSISTLTIQRTEQRDSAMYRCASSASTLQAEAFFGQGTRLTVV.

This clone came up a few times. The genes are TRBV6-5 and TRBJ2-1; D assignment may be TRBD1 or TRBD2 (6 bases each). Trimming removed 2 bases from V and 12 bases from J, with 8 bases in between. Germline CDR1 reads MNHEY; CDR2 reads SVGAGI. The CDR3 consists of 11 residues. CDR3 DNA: TGTGCCAGCAGTTACGGAGGGGGGCAGTTCTTC. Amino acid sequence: CASSYGGGQFF.